The rows below give T cell receptor beta chains drawn from one sample of a study of cytomegalovirus exposure and HLA in healthy donors. The table came from immunoSEQ multiplex PCR; TCRdb's copy has only in-frame clones and leaves some out. This sample carries 98,000 or so clones, about 80% of them seen once, and the ten largest clones take 5% to 6.5%. Sequencing was done on a sample of PBMCs. All receptors derive from a man aged 55 to 70 in good health and CMV-seropositive. CDR3s include the opening cysteine and the closing phenylalanine or tryptophan. The D gene is left open where the match is weak. Expanded clones are given a class, and other clones once, few, many or no size at all.

D gene	clone size	V gene	J gene	CDR3 DNA	CDR3 protein
TRBD1	.	TRBV2	TRBJ2-1	TGTGCCAGCAGTGGGACAGGGTACAATGAGCAGTTCTTC	CASSGTGYNEQFF
.	once	TRBV11-2	TRBJ2-2	TGTGCCAGCAGCCTCGAGAACAGCGGGGAGCTGTTTTTT	CASSLENSGELFF
TRBD1	.	TRBV7-2	TRBJ1-1	TGTGCCAGCAGCCCAGGACAGGGGCGGGCTGAAGCTTTCTTT	CASSPGQGRAEAFF
TRBD2	.	TRBV9	TRBJ2-2	TGTGCCAGCAGCGTTAGCGGGGTGGTTTTAACCGGGGAGCTGTTTTTT	CASSVSGVVLTGELFF
TRBD2	.	TRBV5-1	TRBJ2-7	TGCGCCAGCAGCTTGGGGGTTTGGCGGGGGAGTTACGAGCAGTACTTC	CASSLGVWRGSYEQYF
.	few	TRBV5-6	TRBJ1-5	TGTGCCAGCAGCTTGGGAACTGCGAATCAGCCCCAGCATTTT	CASSLGTANQPQHF
.	.	TRBV30	TRBJ1-4	TGTGCCTCAAATCAGGGCACTAATGAAAAACTGTTTTTT	CASNQGTNEKLFF
TRBD1	.	TRBV18	TRBJ1-1	TGTGCCAGCGGACAGGTCAACACTGAAGCTTTCTTT	CASGQVNTEAFF
TRBD2	.	TRBV7-7	TRBJ2-1	TGTGCCAGCAGCTCCGCGCGGGGGGCTGGCGAGCAGTTCTTC	CASSSARGAGEQFF
.	.	TRBV5-8	TRBJ1-1	TGTGCCAGCACCCAACAGGGTGACACTGAAGCTTTCTTT	CASTQQGDTEAFF
TRBD1	.	TRBV5-1	TRBJ2-5	TGCGCCAGCAGCCTCGGGACAGGGAGAGAGACCCAGTACTTC	CASSLGTGRETQYF
TRBD1	.	TRBV5-1	TRBJ1-5	TGCGCCAGCAGCAAAGGGACAGGGAGGGGTCAGCCCCAGCATTTT	CASSKGTGRGQPQHF
TRBD1	.	TRBV4-1	TRBJ1-5	TGCGCCAGCAGCCAAGAGGGACAGTCTTTGGGGAGCAATCAGCCCCAGCATTTT	CASSQEGQSLGSNQPQHF
.	.	TRBV5-4	TRBJ2-2	TGTGCCACCTTAGGGACTACCGGGGAGCTGTTTTTT	CATLGTTGELFF
.	few	TRBV7-3	TRBJ1-1	TGTGCCAGCAGCCCGGGACATTTGAACACTGAAGCTTTCTTT	CASSPGHLNTEAFF
.	.	TRBV2	TRBJ2-3	TGTGCCAGCAGGCGGGACCGCAGCACAGATACGCAGTATTTT	CASRRDRSTDTQYF
.	few	TRBV2	TRBJ1-5	TGTGCCAGCAGTTTTACAGGGTTGGGCAATCAGCCCCAGCATTTT	CASSFTGLGNQPQHF
.	.	TRBV6-5	TRBJ2-7	TGTGCCAGCAGTTACAGTGCCCGCTCCTACGAGCAGTACTTC	CASSYSARSYEQYF
.	.	TRBV7-3	TRBJ1-1	TGTGCCAGCAGCACCGGGGGGGGCGACACTGAAGCTTTCTTT	CASSTGGGDTEAFF
.	once	TRBV19	TRBJ1-3	TGTGCCAGTAGTATAGATCTCAACCCAGGCCCGAGCTCTGGAAACACCATATATTTT	CASSIDLNPGPSSGNTIYF
TRBD2	.	TRBV7-9	TRBJ2-1	TGTGCCAGCAGCTTCCGGGGGGGCGCCTACAATGAGCAGTTCTTC	CASSFRGGAYNEQFF
.	.	TRBV5-1	TRBJ1-1	TGCGCCAGCAGCTTGGACAGGCGAAACACTGAAGCTTTCTTT	CASSLDRRNTEAFF
.	.	TRBV28	TRBJ2-4	TGTGCCAGCAGCACTTCCGTCGGAGCCAAAAACATTCAGTACTTC	CASSTSVGAKNIQYF
.	.	TRBV28	TRBJ1-2	TGTGCCAGCAGACGGACAGAAAACTATGGCTACACCTTC	CASRRTENYGYTF
.	.	TRBV7-2	TRBJ1-1	TGTGCCAGCAGCTTCCAGGGTCAGAACACTGAAGCTTTCTTT	CASSFQGQNTEAFF
TRBD1	.	TRBV10-3	TRBJ1-2	TGTGCCATCAGTGGGACAGGGGAGGCTAACTATGGCTACACCTTC	CAISGTGEANYGYTF
TRBD2	.	TRBV7-9	TRBJ2-5	TGTGCCAGCAGCTTAGCTGGGGGGGGCCAAGAGACCCAGTACTTC	CASSLAGGGQETQYF
.	.	TRBV6-1	TRBJ1-6	TGTGCCAGCAGTCTCGGAACGGGATATAATTCACCCCTCCACTTT	CASSLGTGYNSPLHF
TRBD1	once	TRBV30	TRBJ1-5	TGTGCCTGGGGGGACAGGAGGCAGCCCCAGCATTTT	CAWGDRRQPQHF
.	.	TRBV9	TRBJ1-1	TGTGCCAGCAGCGCCCGACAGTCGGTAAACACTGAAGCTTTCTTT	CASSARQSVNTEAFF
.	.	TRBV10-3	TRBJ2-7	TGTGCCATCAGTGGAGTGTCAGGTCCCAACGAGCAGTACTTC	CAISGVSGPNEQYF
TRBD1	.	TRBV9	TRBJ1-2	TGTGCCAGCAGCGCCTCGGACAGGGAAGGAGATGGCTACACCTTC	CASSASDREGDGYTF
.	few	TRBV6-4	TRBJ1-5	TGTGCCAGCCCTCCCCCAGGGAGGGTTAGCAATCAGCCCCAGCATTTT	CASPPPGRVSNQPQHF
.	.	TRBV6-5	TRBJ2-1	TGTGCCAGCAGTTACACCAACACAAATGAGCAGTTCTTC	CASSYTNTNEQFF
TRBD2	.	TRBV4-2	TRBJ2-7	TGTGCCAGCAGCCAAGCCGGCGGGGGGCGGTATGGTATTGGGCAGTACTTC	CASSQAGGGRYGIGQYF
.	once	TRBV5-1	TRBJ1-4	TGCGCCAGCAGTGTGGCAGGGACTAATGAAAAACTGTTTTTT	CASSVAGTNEKLFF
.	.	TRBV7-6	TRBJ2-5	TGTGCCAGCAGCTCCGGGGAGACCCAGTACTTC	CASSSGETQYF
TRBD1	.	TRBV27	TRBJ1-2	TGTGCCAGCAGTCTTACAGGGGGCTATGGCTACACCTTC	CASSLTGGYGYTF
TRBD1	.	TRBV29-1	TRBJ1-4	TGCAGCGTTGGTTCCCCCGGGACAGGGGAGGAAAAACTGTTTTTT	CSVGSPGTGEEKLFF
TRBD1	.	TRBV6-4	TRBJ2-1	TGTGCCAGCAGTGTACAGGGGCGCGATGAGCAGTTCTTC	CASSVQGRDEQFF
.	.	TRBV27	TRBJ2-1	TGTGCCAGCAGCCGGTACAATGAGCAGTTCTTC	CASSRYNEQFF
TRBD2	.	TRBV27	TRBJ2-7	TGTGCCAGCACTAGCGGGGGGGCACGCGAGCAGTACTTC	CASTSGGAREQYF
.	.	TRBV10-3	TRBJ2-1	TGTGCCATCAGGTCTAGCAGTAGCTCCTACAATGAGCAGTTCTTC	CAIRSSSSSYNEQFF
.	.	TRBV7-2	TRBJ1-3	TGTGCCAGCAGCCCCCCGGGGTATTCTGGAAACACCATATATTTT	CASSPPGYSGNTIYF
TRBD2	.	TRBV27	TRBJ2-7	TGTGCCAGCAGTGTGACTAGCGGGGTCTACGAGCAGTACTTC	CASSVTSGVYEQYF
.	.	TRBV29-1	TRBJ1-1	TGCAGCGTTGATATCGGGGGGACTGAAGCTTTCTTT	CSVDIGGTEAFF
TRBD2	.	TRBV7-7	TRBJ2-2	TGTGCCAGCAGCCCTGGGGGGGCGAACACCGGGGAGCTGTTTTTT	CASSPGGANTGELFF
.	once	TRBV7-6	TRBJ1-2	TGTGCCAGCAGCCCTAACTACCGGGACTCGTATACCTTC	CASSPNYRDSYTF
TRBD1	.	TRBV5-1	TRBJ1-1	TGCGCCAGCAGCTTCAACTCAGGGGGGAACACTGAAGCTTTCTTT	CASSFNSGGNTEAFF
.	.	TRBV6-5	TRBJ2-5	TGTGCCAGCTCCCCACCCTACAGCCAGCAAAAGGCCCAGTACTTC	CASSPPYSQQKAQYF